This T cell receptor beta chain is drawn from a study of a mutant IDH1 vaccine in newly diagnosed glioma. Overall study: The study started vaccination 4-6 weeks after radiotherapy alone, or with temozolomide cycles.

Study results and caveats: Altogether, roughly 93% of patients exhibited vaccine-induced immune responses.

The sample holds a few counts of this clone. The antigen is not known. The protocol was immunoSEQ multiplex PCR, while the TCRdb copy is restricted to in-frame clones and leaves out a portion. The table lists approximately 39,000 clones, around 81% of them singletons, with 12% in the top ten. This CDR3 has 14 residues. V lost 3 bases to trimming and J lost 1 base; unmatched junction nucleotides: 2. Germline V gene data show CDR1 as SGHVS and CDR2 as FQNEAQ. The time point was: week 5, during vaccination. The investigators gave 300 ug of mutant IDH1 20-mer peptide in each vaccine dose, together with topical imiquimod.

The sample was PBMCs, taken from a glioma patient whose treatment included an IDH1 peptide vaccine. The chain recombines TRBV7-8 with TRBJ1-1; 7 positions agree with TRBD1. This TCR was sampled from a man over 45 with glioma. CDR3: CASSFTGANTEAFF. CDR3 bases: TGTGCCAGCAGCTTCACAGGGGCGAACACTGAAGCTTTCTTT.